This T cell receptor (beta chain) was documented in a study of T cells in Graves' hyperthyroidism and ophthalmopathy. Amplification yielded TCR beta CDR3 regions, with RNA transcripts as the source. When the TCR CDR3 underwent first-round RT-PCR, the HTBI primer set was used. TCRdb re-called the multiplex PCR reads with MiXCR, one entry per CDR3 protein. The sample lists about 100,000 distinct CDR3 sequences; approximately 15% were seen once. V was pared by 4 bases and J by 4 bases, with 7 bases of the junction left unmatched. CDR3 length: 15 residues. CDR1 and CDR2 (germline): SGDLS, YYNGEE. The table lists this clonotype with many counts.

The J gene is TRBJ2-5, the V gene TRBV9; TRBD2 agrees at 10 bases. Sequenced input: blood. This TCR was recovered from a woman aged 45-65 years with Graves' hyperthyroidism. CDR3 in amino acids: CASSSIAGGRETQYF. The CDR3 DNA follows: TGTGCCAGCAGCTCCATAGCGGGAGGTCGAGAGACCCAGTACTTC.